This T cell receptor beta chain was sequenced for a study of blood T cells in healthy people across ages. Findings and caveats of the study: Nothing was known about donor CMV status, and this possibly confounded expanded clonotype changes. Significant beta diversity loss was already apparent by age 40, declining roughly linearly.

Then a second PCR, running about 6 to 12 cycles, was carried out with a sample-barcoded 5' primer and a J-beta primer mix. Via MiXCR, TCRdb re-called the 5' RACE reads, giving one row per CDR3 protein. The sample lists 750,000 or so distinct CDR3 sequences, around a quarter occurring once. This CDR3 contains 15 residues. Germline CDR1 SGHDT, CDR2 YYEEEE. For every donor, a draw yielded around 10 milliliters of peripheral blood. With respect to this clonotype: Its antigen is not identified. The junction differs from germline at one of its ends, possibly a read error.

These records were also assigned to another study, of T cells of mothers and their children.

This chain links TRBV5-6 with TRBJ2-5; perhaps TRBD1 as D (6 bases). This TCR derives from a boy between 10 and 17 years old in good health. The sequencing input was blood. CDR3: CASRNDRNLQETRYF. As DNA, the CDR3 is TGTGCCAGCAGGAATGACAGGAACTTACAAGAGACCCGGTACTTC.